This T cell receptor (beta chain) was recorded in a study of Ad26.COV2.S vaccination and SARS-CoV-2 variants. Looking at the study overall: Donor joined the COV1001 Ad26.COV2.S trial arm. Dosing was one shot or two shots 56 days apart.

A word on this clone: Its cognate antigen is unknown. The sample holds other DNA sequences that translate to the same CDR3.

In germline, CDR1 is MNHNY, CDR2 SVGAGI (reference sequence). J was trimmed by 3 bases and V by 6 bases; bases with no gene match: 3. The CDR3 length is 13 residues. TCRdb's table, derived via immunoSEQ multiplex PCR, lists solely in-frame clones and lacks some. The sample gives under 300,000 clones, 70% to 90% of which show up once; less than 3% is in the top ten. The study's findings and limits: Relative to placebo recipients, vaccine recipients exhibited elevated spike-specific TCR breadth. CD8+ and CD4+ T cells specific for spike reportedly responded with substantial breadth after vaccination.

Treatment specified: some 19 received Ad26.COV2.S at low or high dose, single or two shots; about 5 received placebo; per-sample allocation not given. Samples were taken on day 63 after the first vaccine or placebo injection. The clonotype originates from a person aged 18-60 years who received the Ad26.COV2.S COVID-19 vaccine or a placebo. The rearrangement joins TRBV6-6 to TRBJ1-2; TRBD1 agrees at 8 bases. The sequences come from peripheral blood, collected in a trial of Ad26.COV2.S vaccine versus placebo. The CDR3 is CASSPTGDYGYTF. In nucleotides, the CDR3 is TGTGCCAGCAGCCCGACAGGGGACTATGGCTACACCTTC.